One sample yielded the 18 T cell receptor beta chains listed below, sequenced in a study of early T cells in non-severe SARS-CoV-2 infection. TCRdb used MiXCR to reprocess the 5' RACE reads, holding one entry per CDR3 protein. The sample records about 30,000 distinct CDR3 sequences, around 5.2% being singletons. Specimen: whole blood. These receptors all come from an adult who was a healthcare worker with PCR-confirmed SARS-CoV-2 infection or an uninfected control (not recorded which).

The genes are TRBV7-8 and TRBJ2-7, with 11 positions matching TRBD1. This CDR3 contains 13 residues. Per germline, CDR1 SGHVS and CDR2 FQNEAQ. V lost 2 bases and J lost 13; bases outside the gene matches: 7. The CDR3 reads CASSLLPGQGAYF. In DNA, the CDR3 is TGTGCCAGCAGCTTACTACCAGGACAGGGGGCTTACTTC.

The chain combines TRBV6-2 or TRBV6-3 with TRBJ2-7; D not resolved. Trimming pared 3 bases from V and 0 bases from J, leaving 6 bases between. CDR1 MNHEY and CDR2 SVGEGT come from the germline V gene. This CDR3 comprises 13 residues. CDR3 sequence: CASSYQASYEQYF. The CDR3 DNA follows: TGTGCCAGCAGTTATCAGGCCTCCTACGAGCAGTACTTC.

This clonotype was recorded a few times. V gene TRBV11-3 combines with J gene TRBJ2-6; unclear D gene. Per germline, CDR1 SGHNT and CDR2 YENEEA. CDR3 size: 15 residues. The V gene lost 1 base and the J gene lost 0 bases, with 4 bases spanning the gap. CDR3 amino acids: CASSLGGSGANVLTF. CDR3 DNA: TGTGCCAGCAGCTTAGGAGGCTCTGGGGCCAACGTCCTGACTTTC.

This clonotype was seen many times. J is TRBJ2-7 and V is TRBV25-1; D is perhaps TRBD2 (7 bases). Germline-derived CDR1 and CDR2 are MGHDK and SYGVNS. Trimming removed 10 bases from V and 2 bases from J, with 18 bases in between. This CDR3 spans 14 amino acids. CDR3 protein: CATRGDMGAYEQYF. The CDR3 nucleotides are TGTGCCACTCGGGGGGACATGGGGGCCTACGAGCAGTACTTC.

This clonotype was seen ten or more times. The rearrangement joins TRBV5-4 to TRBJ2-1; D assignment may be TRBD1 or TRBD2 (5 bases each). The CDR3 runs to 13 residues. Germline-derived CDR1 and CDR2 are SGHNT and YYREEE (reference sequence). V was cut by 4 bases and J by 8 bases, with 13 bases left in between. The CDR3 loop reads CASSPWDVDEQFF. The CDR3 coding sequence is TGTGCCAGCAGCCCATGGGACGTGGATGAGCAGTTCTTC.

This clonotype was seen a few times. This rearrangement joins TRBV18 to TRBJ2-7; 7 bases are a match to TRBD1. Unmatched junction bases numbered 2, after V lost 0 bases and J lost 0 bases. The CDR3 totals 15 residues. Germline CDR1 KGHSH, CDR2 LQKENI. CDR3 sequence: CASSPPGQHSYEQYF. The DNA for the CDR3 is TGTGCCAGCTCACCACCGGGACAGCACTCCTACGAGCAGTACTTC.

This clonotype was seen only a few times. J is TRBJ2-2 and V is TRBV19; tentatively, D is TRBD2 (5 bases). CDR3 size: 13 residues. Germline-derived CDR1 and CDR2 are LNHDA and SQIVND (reference sequence). Trimming shortened V by 1 base and J by 6 bases, and 6 bases separated the two germline ends. The CDR3 bases are TGTGCCAGTAGTATAGCTAGCCCCGGGGAGCTGTTTTTT. This gives the protein CASSIASPGELFF.

This clonotype was found many times. This chain joins TRBV19 and TRBJ2-4; TRBD2 agrees at 8 bases. The trim removed 3 bases at V and 7 bases at J, leaving 8 bases unmatched. CDR1 is LNHDA and CDR2 is SQIVND in the germline V gene (reference sequence). The CDR3 is 15 residues long. The CDR3 region is CASSMVAGLGNIQYF. As DNA, the CDR3 is TGTGCCAGTAGTATGGTAGCGGGATTGGGGAACATTCAGTACTTC.

This clonotype was recorded at least ten times. The genes are TRBV4-2 and TRBJ1-4; the D gene is possibly TRBD1 (5 bases). The CDR3 has 14 amino acids. The V end lost 0 bases, the J end lost 7 bases, and 9 bases lay between the germline ends. Germline V gene data show CDR1 as LGHNA and CDR2 as YNFKEQ. The CDR3 reads CASSQDRVGEKLFF. DNA for the CDR3: TGTGCCAGCAGCCAAGACAGGGTTGGTGAAAAACTGTTTTTT.

This clonotype was seen only a few times. The gene calls are TRBV6-5 and TRBJ1-2; D not resolved. This CDR3 has 15 amino acids. The germline gives CDR1 MNHEY, CDR2 SVGAGI. Trimming left V 6 bases short and J 8 bases short, with 22 bases between. For the CDR3, the DNA is TGTGCCAGCAGAGCCCAACAAGTTCCGTCCAAGGGCTACACCTTC. As protein: CASRAQQVPSKGYTF.

This clonotype was seen repeatedly, ten times or more. The V gene is TRBV5-1, the J gene TRBJ2-6, with 7 bases identical to TRBD1. The germline CDR1 and CDR2 sequences are SGHRS and YFSETQ. The CDR3 has 20 residues. The J segment lost 2 bases and the V segment lost 4 bases, leaving 18 bases of the junction unmatched. CDR3 DNA: TGCGCCAGCAGCCCGACAGGGTTTATATCGCCCGAAGCTGGGGCCAACGTCCTGACTTTC. As protein: CASSPTGFISPEAGANVLTF.

The rearrangement joins TRBV20-1 to TRBJ2-3; 8 bases line up with TRBD2. This CDR3 spans 17 amino acids. Looked up from germline, CDR1 is DFQATT and CDR2 is SNEGSKA (reference sequence). With 8 bases clipped from V and 1 base from J, the junction kept 17 bases outside the gene matches. The CDR3 nucleotides are TGCAGTACCGAGGCAGTAGCGGGACTTGATGGCACAGATACGCAGTATTTT. Amino acids: CSTEAVAGLDGTDTQYF.

This clonotype was counted at least ten times. V and J are TRBV7-8 and TRBJ2-3, with D perhaps matching TRBD2 (5 bases). CDR1 SGHVS and CDR2 FQNEAQ come from the germline V gene. This CDR3 is built from 16 residues. The V end was cut by 5 bases, the J end by 1 base, with 16 bases between. The CDR3 DNA is TGTGCCAGCAGCCCTTATTCGGGGAGCCGCACAGATACGCAGTATTTT. It encodes CASSPYSGSRTDTQYF.

J is TRBJ2-5 and V is TRBV28, with 7 nucleotides matching TRBD2. V gave up 3 bases and J gave up 3 bases; unmatched junction bases: 7. Per germline, CDR1 MDHEN and CDR2 SYDVKM. This CDR3 region has 15 residues. DNA of the CDR3: TGTGCCAGCAGTTTTGAGGGGACTAACGAAGAGACCCAGTACTTC. This translates into CASSFEGTNEETQYF.

About this clonotype: A much larger clone lies a single base off, so this may be a read error. The chain joins TRBV7-9 to TRBJ2-5; 13 bases fit TRBD2. The ends lost 5 bases at V and 5 bases at J; junction bases unmatched: 8. The germline V gene has CDR1 SEHNR and CDR2 FQNEAQ (reference sequence). The CDR3 consists of 16 residues. CDR3 DNA sequence: TGTGCCAGCAGCCCCGGACTAGCGGGAGTTCATGAGACCCAGTACTTC. Translated, it gives CASSPGLAGVHETQYF.

This clonotype was counted a few times. CDR3 amino acids: CASSLVLAVINEQFF. CDR3 DNA sequence: TGTGCCAGCAGCTTAGTCCTAGCGGTAATAAATGAGCAGTTCTTC. This sequence joins TRBV7-3 and TRBJ2-1; 7 bases fit TRBD2. The V segment lost 2 bases and the J segment 7 bases; nucleotides outside the gene matches: 8. Germline CDR1 reads SGHTA; CDR2 reads FQGTGA. The length of the CDR3 is 15 residues.

This clonotype turned up a few times. CDR3 in DNA: TGTGCCAGCAGCTCGAACAGGGGTAACGAGCAGTACTTC. Translation: CASSSNRGNEQYF. V gene TRBV7-9 combines with J gene TRBJ2-7; TRBD1 matches at 7 bases. The CDR3 sequence is 13 residues long. With 4 bases clipped from V and 5 bases from J, the junction kept 5 bases outside the gene matches. The germline V gene encodes CDR1 SEHNR and CDR2 FQNEAQ (reference sequence).

This clonotype was detected many times. V gene TRBV9 combines with J gene TRBJ1-3, with 7 positions matching TRBD1. V lost 4 bases and J lost 4; bases outside the gene matches: 8. CDR3 length equals 15 residues. Per germline, CDR1 SGDLS and CDR2 YYNGEE. Written as DNA, the CDR3 is TGTGCCAGCAGCCCGCCCGGGACAGTGGGAAACACCATATATTTT. Translated, it gives CASSPPGTVGNTIYF.